This TCR beta chain was obtained from a study of T cell responses to AZD1222 COVID-19 vaccine. Study-level points and caveats: Repertoire collection took place solely once the T cell response had peaked. Following two doses of AZD1222, Spike-specific TCR breadth and depth rose.

TCRdb's table, derived via immunoSEQ multiplex PCR, lists solely in-frame clones and lacks some. The sample consists of some 99,000 clones, more than 75% of them appearing once. Germline V lookup: CDR1 SEHNR, CDR2 FQNEAQ (reference sequence). The CDR3 loop spans 17 amino acids. Between the trimmed V and J ends, which lost 3 bases and 8 bases, there was a span of 23 bases. Only one count was recorded for this clone. Its antigen is unidentified. The rearrangement uses TRBV7-9 and TRBJ2-1; maybe TRBD2 (5 bases). This TCR came from an adult who received the AZD1222 COVID-19 vaccine. The starting material was peripheral blood, obtained 28 days after the second AZD1222 dose. The DNA for the CDR3 is TGTGCCAGCAGCTTGAGTTTAAGGACTCGCGAGTTGCATGAGCAGTTCTTC. It codes for CASSLSLRTRELHEQFF.